These T cell receptor beta chains were read from a single sample in a study of cytomegalovirus exposure and HLA in healthy donors. Clones were read by immunoSEQ multiplex PCR, and TCRdb kept only the in-frame ones, dropping some. The repertoire includes around 200,000 clones, approximately 80% of them detected once, and around 1.7% sits in the top ten. Material for sequencing was PBMCs. The receptors here all came from a man over 45 in good health and CMV-seronegative. The conserved cysteine and the conserved F or W are not part of the CDR3 here. Some rows have no size entry. The others give once, few or many, or a class for an expanded clone.

V | size | CDR3
TRBV4-2 | - | ASSQVVGGSGGGTQY
TRBV6-5 | - | ASRFAGDATDTQY
TRBV5-4 | - | ASSLEVGGYEQF
TRBV7-9 | - | ASSRAGALSYEQY
TRBV27 | - | ASSTGLAGNEQF
TRBV6-5 | - | ASSYSSREGGYT
TRBV29-1 | - | SVERTPGANVLT
TRBV5-1 | few | ASSPRPGGKATEAF
TRBV13 | - | ASSLSRRLQETQY
TRBV19 | few | ASSIFGEKLF
TRBV27 | - | ASSWDSWNTEAF
TRBV6-5 | - | ASSIGGTRSEAF
TRBV28 | - | ASSSPAGTYEQY
TRBV11-2 | once | ASSPRASGRSDTQY
TRBV4-1 | - | ASSSAGKDTQY